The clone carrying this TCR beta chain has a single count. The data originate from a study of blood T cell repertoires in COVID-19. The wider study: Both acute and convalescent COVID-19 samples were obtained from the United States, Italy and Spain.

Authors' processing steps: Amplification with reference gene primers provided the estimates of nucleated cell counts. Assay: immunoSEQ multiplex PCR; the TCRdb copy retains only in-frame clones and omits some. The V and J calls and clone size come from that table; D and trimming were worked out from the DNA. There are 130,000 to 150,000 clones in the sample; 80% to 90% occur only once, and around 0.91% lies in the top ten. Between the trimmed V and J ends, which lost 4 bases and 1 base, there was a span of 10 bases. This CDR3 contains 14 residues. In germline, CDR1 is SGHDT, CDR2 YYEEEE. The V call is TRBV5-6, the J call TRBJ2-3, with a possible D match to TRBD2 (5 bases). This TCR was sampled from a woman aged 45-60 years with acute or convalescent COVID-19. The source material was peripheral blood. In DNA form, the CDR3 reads TGTGCCAGCAGCGCACGAGGGCGCACAGATACGCAGTATTTT. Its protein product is CASSARGRTDTQYF.